These 9 T cell receptor beta chains came from one sample sequenced in a study of blood T cell repertoires in COVID-19. TCRdb's copy holds only in-frame clones and misses some; the assay was immunoSEQ multiplex PCR. Of about 280,000 clones in the sample, around nine tenths were seen once. The sample comprised PBMCs or T cells enriched from blood (not recorded which). The receptors derive from a woman aged 40-49 years who had recovered from COVID-19.

The chain links TRBV27 to TRBJ1-2; 7 positions agree with TRBD1. Germline CDR1 is MNHEY and CDR2 is SMNVEV (reference sequence). V lost 6 bases and J lost 5; bases outside the gene matches: 9. The CDR3 is 14 amino acids. As DNA, the CDR3 is TGTGCCAGCAGGGAGACAGGGCCAGCTTATGGCTACACCTTC. It specifies CASRETGPAYGYTF.

V usage is TRBV4-2 and J usage is TRBJ1-4; weak D call: TRBD1 (5 bases). Germline CDR1 and CDR2: LGHNA and YNFKEQ. The CDR3 consists of 17 residues. Trimming took 0 bases from V and 3 from J, leaving 14 bases between them. The CDR3 DNA reads as TGTGCCAGCAGCCAAGATTCTATCAGGGCTTCTAATGAAAAACTGTTTTTT. This gives the protein CASSQDSIRASNEKLFF.

This clone was seen once. The chain links TRBV7-3 to TRBJ2-5, with D possibly TRBD1 on 5 matching bases. The CDR3 length is 13 residues. The germline V gene encodes CDR1 SGHTA and CDR2 FQGTGA. V shed 3 bases and J shed 7 bases, with 12 bases lying between them. The CDR3 region has the DNA TGTGCCAGCAGCTTGAAGGGGCGCGGGACCCAGTACTTC. Translated, it gives CASSLKGRGTQYF. Based on the CDR3 plus reference TRBV7-3 and TRBJ2-5, the full variable domain is GAGVSQTPSNKVTEKGKYVELRCDPISGHTALYWYRQSLGQGPEFLIYFQGTGAADDSGLPNDRFFAVRPEGSVSTLKIQRTERGDSAVYLCASSLKGRGTQYFGPGTRLLVL.

The rearrangement joins TRBV28 to TRBJ2-3; the D is unclear. V was cut by 8 bases and J by 5 bases, with 5 bases left in between. The CDR3 extends over 10 amino acids. CDR1 and CDR2 (germline): MDHEN, SYDVKM. The CDR3 protein is CASRRDTQYF. In DNA, the CDR3 is TGTGCCAGCCGTCGAGATACGCAGTATTTT. Using reference TRBV28 and TRBJ2-3 for the parts outside the CDR3, the full variable domain is DVKVTQSSRYLVKRTGEKVFLECVQDMDHENMFWYRQDPGLGLRLIYFSYDVKMKEKGDIPEGYSVSREKKERFSLILESASTNQTSMYLCASRRDTQYFGPGTRLTVL.

The rearrangement joins TRBV28 to TRBJ2-3, with D perhaps TRBD2 (7 bases). In germline, CDR1 is MDHEN, CDR2 SYDVKM. The CDR3 totals 15 residues. Trimming shortened V by 5 bases and J by 2 bases, and 14 bases separated the two germline ends. As DNA, the CDR3 is TGTGCCAGCAGTCCCAGGGGACTATCCACAGATACGCAGTATTTT. It is translated as CASSPRGLSTDTQYF.

This sequence joins TRBV12-3 or TRBV12-4 and TRBJ2-7, with 9 bases identical to TRBD1. The CDR3 runs 13 residues. Unmatched junction bases numbered 2, after V lost 4 bases and J lost 4 bases. This CDR3 reads CASSWGQGYEQYF. DNA of the CDR3: TGTGCCAGCAGTTGGGGACAGGGTTACGAGCAGTACTTC.

This chain connects TRBV7-2 to TRBJ2-2, with D possibly TRBD1 on 5 matching bases. Looked up from germline, CDR1 is SGHTA and CDR2 is FQGNSA. The CDR3 is 15 residues long. Trimming removed 5 bases from V and 8 bases from J, with 18 bases in between. The CDR3 region is CASSSQGWGSGELFF. The DNA of the CDR3 is TGTGCCAGCAGCAGCCAGGGATGGGGTTCTGGGGAGCTGTTTTTT. Looking up the rest from reference TRBV7-2 and TRBJ2-2 gives the full variable domain: GAGVSQSPSNKVTEKGKDVELRCDPISGHTALYWYRQSLGQGLEFLIYFQGNSAPDKSGLPSDRFSAERTGGSVSTLTIQRTQQEDSAVYLCASSSQGWGSGELFFGEGSRLTVL.

The J gene is TRBJ1-5, the V gene TRBV28; no firm D call. This CDR3 comprises 16 residues. V lost 7 bases to trimming and J lost 3 bases, with 19 bases between them. Germline assignment: CDR1 MDHEN and CDR2 SYDVKM. The CDR3 nucleotides are TGTGCCAGCACTCCCAACCCAGTCCTCTCCAATCAGCCCCAGCATTTT. Its translation: CASTPNPVLSNQPQHF.

This clone appeared many times. The rearrangement links TRBV29-1 to TRBJ2-7; 8 positions match TRBD1. Germline assignment: CDR1 SQVTM and CDR2 ANQGSEA. V gave up 4 bases and J gave up 4 bases; unmatched junction bases: 3. CDR3 length: 12 amino acids. The CDR3, as DNA: TGCAGCGTTGCACAGGGGGAGTACGAGCAGTACTTC. Protein: CSVAQGEYEQYF.